Presented here are 28 T cell receptor beta chains from one specimen sequenced in a study of blood T cell repertoires in COVID-19. Here immunoSEQ multiplex PCR was the method, and the copy in TCRdb shows in-frame clones only, minus some. This repertoire shows about 150,000 clones, about 72% found once; its top ten account for roughly 9.8%. The specimen was peripheral blood. All receptors come from a man between 60 and 70 years old who had recovered from COVID-19.

This sequence joins TRBV11-3 and TRBJ2-6; D remains unclear. The CDR3 covers 16 residues. Per the germline V gene, CDR1 is SGHNT and CDR2 is YENEEA. V lost 1 base and J 0 bases, leaving 7 bases between the germline ends. The CDR3 loop reads CASSLGDISGANVLTF. The CDR3 region has the DNA TGTGCCAGCAGCTTAGGAGACATCTCTGGGGCCAACGTCCTGACTTTC.

The chain links TRBV30 to TRBJ1-1, with D unclear. CDR3 length: 15 amino acids. Germline V gene data show CDR1 as GTSNPN and CDR2 as SVGIG (reference sequence). Trimming pared 2 bases from V and 1 base from J, leaving 14 bases between. CDR3 sequence reads: CAWSPLRVGNTEAFF. The DNA of the CDR3 is TGTGCCTGGAGTCCCCTTCGCGTCGGGAACACTGAAGCTTTCTTT.

The chain joins TRBV9 to TRBJ1-1; 8 bases are shared with TRBD1. This CDR3 comprises 16 residues. V was clipped by 4 bases and J by 2 bases; unmatched bases: 10. Germline CDR1 and CDR2: SGDLS and YYNGEE. The CDR3 loop reads CASSPRQGPTNTEAFF. Written as DNA, the CDR3 is TGTGCCAGCAGCCCCCGACAGGGGCCTACCAACACTGAAGCTTTCTTT. Full variable domain (rest looked up from reference TRBV9 and TRBJ1-1): DSGVTQTPKHLITATGQRVTLRCSPRSGDLSVYWYQQSLDQGLQFLIQYYNGEERAKGNILERFSAQQFPDLHSELNLSSLELGDSALYFCASSPRQGPTNTEAFFGQGTRLTVV.

This clone occurred a few times. The chain has TRBV19 and TRBJ2-2; 7 positions match TRBD1. CDR1 is LNHDA, CDR2 SQIVND, per germline (reference sequence). Trimming at V came to 6 bases and at J to 5 bases, leaving 9 bases not matched to a gene. CDR3 length: 15 residues. CDR3 coding DNA: TGTGCCAGTAGCGCTTTTGCAGGGGGTACCGGGGAGCTGTTTTTT. It encodes CASSAFAGGTGELFF.

The V gene is TRBV12-5, the J gene TRBJ1-1; no clear D gene. Trimming stripped 6 bases from V and 0 bases from J, with 11 bases between. Germline V gene lookup returns CDR1 LGHNT and CDR2 FRNRAP. This CDR3 spans 14 amino acids. CDR3 nucleotide sequence: TGTGCTAGTGGCAAGACATCTATGAACACTGAAGCTTTCTTT. Protein product: CASGKTSMNTEAFF.

The chain combines TRBV25-1 with TRBJ1-6, with 7 bases identical to TRBD1. Germline V gives CDR1 MGHDK, CDR2 SYGVNS. V dropped 1 base and J dropped 7; count of bases not matched to a gene: 10. This CDR3 comprises 17 residues. Here the CDR3 reads CASSESRRTGGNSPLHF. The CDR3 bases are TGTGCCAGCAGTGAATCCCGACGGACAGGCGGGAATTCACCCCTCCACTTT.

The V gene is TRBV28, the J gene TRBJ1-2; 8 bases fit TRBD1. CDR1 and CDR2 (germline): MDHEN, SYDVKM. Trimming at V came to 1 base and at J to 4 bases, leaving 14 bases not matched to a gene. This CDR3 region has 18 residues. CDR3 in DNA: TGTGCCAGCAGTTTATCCGAGGGGGCCACAGGGGGAGTCTATGGCTACACCTTC. Protein product: CASSLSEGATGGVYGYTF.

The chain uses TRBV7-2 and TRBJ1-1, with 7 bases identical to TRBD1. Per germline, CDR1 SGHTA and CDR2 FQGNSA. The CDR3 consists of 13 residues. Trimming took 8 bases from V and 6 from J; bases not matched to a gene: 9. The CDR3 nucleotides read TGTGCCAGCCTTACCAGGGGGAGCTCTGAAGCTTTCTTT. This gives the protein CASLTRGSSEAFF.

This rearrangement joins TRBV6-2 or TRBV6-3 to TRBJ2-5; D remains ambiguous. Germline V gene lookup returns CDR1 MNHEY and CDR2 SVGEGT. The CDR3 is made up of 13 amino acids. V was pared by 2 bases and J by 5 bases, with 9 bases between. The CDR3 is CASSYVPEETQYF. The DNA for the CDR3 is TGTGCCAGCAGTTACGTTCCTGAGGAGACCCAGTACTTC.

V gene TRBV6-5 combines with J gene TRBJ2-7; 7 nucleotides match TRBD1. Germline V gene lookup returns CDR1 MNHEY and CDR2 SVGAGI. This CDR3 has 16 amino acids. Losses at the gene ends were 4 bases for V and 1 base for J; bases not matched to a gene: 10. The CDR3 region is CASSFSDRVGSYEQYF. The CDR3 DNA reads as TGTGCCAGCAGTTTTTCAGACAGGGTGGGTTCCTACGAGCAGTACTTC.

The chain joins TRBV18 to TRBJ1-5, with D possibly being TRBD1 (6 bases). The CDR3 spans 13 residues. The V gene's germline CDR1 is KGHSH and CDR2 LQKENI. V dropped 5 bases and J dropped 4 bases, with 9 bases sitting between them. In DNA, the CDR3 is TGTGCCAGCTCAATGGACAGAAATCAGCCCCAGCATTTT. It encodes CASSMDRNQPQHF. Full variable domain (remainder filled in from reference TRBV18 and TRBJ1-5): NAGVMQNPRHLVRRRGQEARLRCSPMKGHSHVYWYRQLPEEGLKFMVYLQKENIIDESGMPKERFSAEFPKEGPSILRIQQVVRGDSAAYFCASSMDRNQPQHFGDGTRLSIL.

This clone was detected once. The chain carries TRBV9 and TRBJ2-7; D remains ambiguous. CDR1 and CDR2 from the germline V gene are SGDLS and YYNGEE. This CDR3 region has 14 residues. With 4 bases removed from V and 2 bases from J, the gap between germline ends came to 13 bases. The CDR3 region is CASSLVRGPYEQYF. CDR3 sequence (DNA): TGTGCCAGCAGCCTGGTCAGAGGCCCCTACGAGCAGTACTTC.

This clone was recorded a few times. The chain joins TRBV6-5 to TRBJ1-1; tentatively, D is TRBD1 (6 bases). The CDR3 runs to 13 residues. V was cut by 7 bases and J by 0 bases, with 9 bases left in between. Per germline, CDR1 MNHEY and CDR2 SVGAGI. Here the CDR3 DNA reads TGTGCCAGCAATACAGGGTTGAACACTGAAGCTTTCTTT. Its translation: CASNTGLNTEAFF.

The gene calls are TRBV9 and TRBJ1-3; D not resolved. The V end lost 6 bases, the J end lost 3 bases, and 19 bases lay between the germline ends. This CDR3 comprises 16 residues. CDR1 and CDR2 from the germline V gene are SGDLS and YYNGEE. The CDR3, as DNA: TGTGCCAGCACCGTCGGAGTTTACGAGAGTGGAAACACCATATATTTT. Translated: CASTVGVYESGNTIYF.

This chain connects TRBV19 to TRBJ1-2, with 7 bases aligning to TRBD1. Germline CDR1 and CDR2: LNHDA and SQIVND (reference sequence). After removal of 5 bases from V and 4 bases from J, the junction contained 10 bases not matched to a gene. The CDR3 is 15 amino acids. CDR3 sequence: CASSPRTGLSYGYTF. CDR3 nucleotides: TGTGCCAGTAGTCCACGGACAGGTCTAAGCTATGGCTACACCTTC. Looking up the rest from reference TRBV19 and TRBJ1-2 gives the full variable domain: DGGITQSPKYLFRKEGQNVTLSCEQNLNHDAMYWYRQDPGQGLRLIYYSQIVNDFQKGDIAEGYSVSREKKESFPLTVTSAQKNPTAFYLCASSPRTGLSYGYTFGSGTRLTVV.

In DNA, the CDR3 is TGCGCCAGCAGCTGGGACAGGTCCCTTGACACAGATACGCAGTATTTT. Its translation: CASSWDRSLDTDTQYF. This chain joins TRBV5-1 and TRBJ2-3; 8 bases line up with TRBD1. After removal of 3 bases from V and 2 bases from J, the junction contained 8 bases not matched to a gene. The CDR3 extends over 16 amino acids. The germline V gene encodes CDR1 SGHRS and CDR2 YFSETQ.

This chain links TRBV10-3 with TRBJ2-1, with D maybe TRBD2 (5 bases). V was shortened by 4 bases and J by 0 bases, with 13 bases between the two germline ends. From germline, CDR1 is ENHRY and CDR2 SYGVKD. This CDR3 is built from 16 residues. CDR3 sequence: CAISASLVGSYNEQFF. The CDR3 DNA sequence: TGTGCCATCAGTGCCTCACTAGTTGGCTCCTACAATGAGCAGTTCTTC.

The chain joins TRBV7-3 to TRBJ2-6; 10 positions match TRBD1. Germline lookup yields CDR1 SGHTA and CDR2 FQGTGA. The CDR3 has 16 residues. J lost 2 bases, V lost 4 bases, and 2 bases had no gene match. The CDR3 loop reads CASSSTGGTGANVLTF. The CDR3 DNA is TGTGCCAGCAGCTCGACAGGGGGCACTGGGGCCAACGTCCTGACTTTC.

The chain couples TRBV3-1 (or the pseudogene TRBV3-2) to TRBJ1-6; D is uncertain. This CDR3 has 12 amino acids. The germline CDR1 and CDR2 sequences are LGHDT and YNNKEL (reference sequence). V lost 0 bases, J lost 10 bases, and 4 bases lay in between. CDR3: CASSQDRSPLHF. The CDR3 DNA reads as TGTGCCAGCAGCCAAGATCGGTCACCCCTCCACTTT.

The chain joins TRBV10-3 to TRBJ1-2; 8 nucleotides line up with TRBD1. The V segment lost 4 bases and the J segment 0 bases; nucleotides outside the gene matches: 7. Germline CDR1 reads ENHRY; CDR2 reads SYGVKD. The CDR3 consists of 16 residues. DNA of the CDR3: TGTGCCATCAGTGCCGGGACAGGCCGTTCTAACTATGGCTACACCTTC. Translation: CAISAGTGRSNYGYTF.

The rearrangement joins TRBV5-4 to TRBJ2-2; 8 nucleotides align to TRBD1. Germline CDR1 is SGHNT and CDR2 is YYREEE (reference sequence). V was pared by 4 bases and J by 6 bases, with 5 bases of the junction left unmatched. The CDR3 has 14 residues. The CDR3 nucleotides read TGTGCCAGCAGCCCACAGGGGGTAGCCGGGGAGCTGTTTTTT. This encodes CASSPQGVAGELFF.

The chain has TRBV12-1 and TRBJ2-2; the table names TRBD1, a call not compared with the DNA. TRBV12-1 is tagged as a pseudogene. This CDR3 is 12 amino acids long. The CDR3 loop is CASSSLQGELFF. Written as DNA, the CDR3 is TGTGCCAGCAGCTCTCTGCAGGGGGAGCTGTTTTTT.

The J gene is TRBJ1-2, the V gene TRBV6-1; 7 bases line up with TRBD1. This CDR3 contains 13 residues. The V gene's germline CDR1 is MNHNS and CDR2 SASEGT. V lost 3 bases to trimming and J lost 7 bases; unmatched junction nucleotides: 5. The CDR3 reads CASSERGLSGYTF. The CDR3 coding sequence is TGTGCCAGCAGTGAGAGGGGGCTCAGTGGCTACACCTTC.

The CDR3 spells CASSFVGQGAEAFF. The CDR3 bases are TGTGCCAGCAGTTTTGTGGGACAGGGGGCTGAAGCTTTCTTT. V is TRBV27 and J is TRBJ1-1, with 11 positions matching TRBD1. Germline V CDR1 and CDR2: MNHEY, SMNVEV (reference sequence). The CDR3 has 14 residues. The V gene end was trimmed by 3 bases and the J gene end by 6 bases; junction bases not matched to a gene: 3.

This sequence joins TRBV5-8 and TRBJ1-1, with D perhaps TRBD1 (5 bases). Germline values: CDR1 SGHTS, CDR2 YDEGEE. V gave up 0 bases and J gave up 4 bases, with 13 bases separating them. There are 15 residues in the CDR3. This CDR3 reads CASSLGVRVITEAFF. CDR3 DNA: TGTGCCAGCAGCTTGGGCGTCAGGGTAATCACTGAAGCTTTCTTT.

The rearrangement joins TRBV28 to TRBJ2-3, with a weak D call TRBD2 (6 bases). The CDR3 length is 14 residues. Deletions cut 10 bases from V and 5 bases from J, with 19 bases between. Germline V gives CDR1 MDHEN, CDR2 SYDVKM. The CDR3 sequence is CATSPGGGLDTQYF. CDR3 sequence (DNA): TGTGCCACTTCTCCTGGGGGAGGTTTAGATACGCAGTATTTT. The whole variable domain, remainder taken from reference TRBV28 and TRBJ2-3, is DVKVTQSSRYLVKRTGEKVFLECVQDMDHENMFWYRQDPGLGLRLIYFSYDVKMKEKGDIPEGYSVSREKKERFSLILESASTNQTSMYLCATSPGGGLDTQYFGPGTRLTVL.

This chain joins TRBV6-6 and TRBJ2-3, with TRBD2 identical over 11 bases. This CDR3 is 12 amino acids long. Trimming removed 6 bases from V and 13 bases from J; junction bases left unmatched: 6. Germline V lookup: CDR1 MNHNY, CDR2 SVGAGI (reference sequence). The CDR3 DNA follows: TGTGCCAGCAGGGAACTAGCGGGGGTGGAGTATTTT. As protein: CASRELAGVEYF.

This chain uses TRBV21-1 with TRBJ2-5; the table's D call, TRBD2, has no DNA check behind it. TRBV21-1 corresponds to a pseudogene. The CDR3 extends over 14 amino acids. The CDR3 coding sequence is TGTGCCAGCAGCAAAGTAGTTGGGGGGGAGACCCAGTACTTC. Its protein product is CASSKVVGGETQYF.